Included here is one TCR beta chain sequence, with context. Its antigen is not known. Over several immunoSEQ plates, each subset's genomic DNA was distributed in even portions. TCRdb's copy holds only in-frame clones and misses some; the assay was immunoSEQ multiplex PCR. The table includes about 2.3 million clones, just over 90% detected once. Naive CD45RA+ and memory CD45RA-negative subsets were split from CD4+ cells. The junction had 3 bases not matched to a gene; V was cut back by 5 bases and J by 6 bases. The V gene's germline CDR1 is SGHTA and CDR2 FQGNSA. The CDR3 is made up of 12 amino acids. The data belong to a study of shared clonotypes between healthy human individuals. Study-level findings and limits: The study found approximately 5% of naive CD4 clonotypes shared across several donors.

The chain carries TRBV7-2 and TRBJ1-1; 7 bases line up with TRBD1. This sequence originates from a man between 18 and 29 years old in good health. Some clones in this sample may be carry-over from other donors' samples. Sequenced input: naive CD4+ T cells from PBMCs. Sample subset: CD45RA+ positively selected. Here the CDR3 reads CASSSDRAEAFF. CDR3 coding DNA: TGTGCCAGCAGCAGTGACAGGGCTGAAGCTTTCTTT.